The 30 T cell receptor beta chains below come from one sample, sequenced in a study of cytomegalovirus exposure and HLA in healthy donors. Primers included in the PCR were 60 Vbeta and 13 Jbeta primers. Profiled with immunoSEQ multiplex PCR; TCRdb holds only in-frame clones, not every one. In the table there are 99,000 or so clones, around 81% of which are singletons. The sequenced material came from PBMCs. These receptors originate from a female donor in good health and CMV-seropositive.

This clone was recorded once. The CDR3 sequence is CASSQDGGQGWANEKLFF. CDR3 DNA: TGCGCCAGCAGCCAAGATGGCGGACAGGGATGGGCTAATGAAAAACTGTTTTTT. The chain has TRBV4-1 and TRBJ1-4; 8 positions match TRBD1. CDR1 and CDR2 (germline): MGHRA, YSYEKL. The CDR3 runs 18 residues. Unmatched junction bases numbered 9, after V lost 0 bases and J lost 3 bases.

The gene calls are TRBV6-1 and TRBJ2-3; 10 nucleotides match TRBD2. V lost 5 bases, J lost 6 bases, and 8 bases stayed unmatched. The CDR3 has 15 residues. Germline V gene data show CDR1 as MNHNS and CDR2 as SASEGT. The CDR3 bases are TGTGCCAGCAGTAATAGCGGGAGGCTACGGGATACGCAGTATTTT. This codes for CASSNSGRLRDTQYF.

This chain connects TRBV4-1 to TRBJ2-3; unclear D gene. This CDR3 is 12 amino acids long. Germline CDR1 and CDR2: MGHRA and YSYEKL. V was clipped by 1 base and J by 5 bases, with 4 bases between them. The CDR3 DNA reads TGCGCCAGCAGCCAAGGACAAGATACGCAGTATTTT. Protein product: CASSQGQDTQYF.

The chain uses TRBV4-2 and TRBJ2-1; no definite D call. Germline V gene lookup returns CDR1 LGHNA and CDR2 YNFKEQ. V lost 3 bases, J lost 9 bases, and 12 bases lay in between. The CDR3 covers 13 residues. The chain's CDR3 is CASSHSLTSEQFF. The CDR3 DNA follows: TGTGCCAGCAGCCACTCTCTTACGAGTGAGCAGTTCTTC.

The CDR3 sequence is CASSYGTGLVDTEAFF. The CDR3 DNA follows: TGTGCCAGCAGCTATGGGACAGGTCTAGTGGACACTGAAGCTTTCTTT. The genes are TRBV5-6 and TRBJ1-1; 8 nucleotides match TRBD1. From germline, CDR1 is SGHDT and CDR2 YYEEEE. There are 16 residues in the CDR3. Trimming took 3 bases from V and 3 from J; bases not matched to a gene: 10.

J is TRBJ1-2 and V is TRBV6-1; no clear D. This CDR3 is built from 13 residues. V was pared by 6 bases and J by 11 bases, with 19 bases between. Germline loops: CDR1 MNHNS, CDR2 SASEGT. Here the CDR3 reads CASRPGQIAGYTF. The DNA of the CDR3 is TGTGCCAGCAGGCCCGGGCAGATTGCGGGGTACACCTTC.

The V gene is TRBV5-1, the J gene TRBJ2-1, with TRBD2 identical over 12 bases. The CDR3 spans 16 residues. Trimming took 3 bases from V and 4 from J; bases not matched to a gene: 5. Germline CDR1 and CDR2: SGHRS and YFSETQ. CDR3 nucleotide sequence: TGCGCCAGCAGCTCTGACGGGACTAGCGGGTACAATGAGCAGTTCTTC. This gives the protein CASSSDGTSGYNEQFF. The whole variable domain, filled in from reference TRBV5-1 and TRBJ2-1, reads KAGVTQTPRYLIKTRGQQVTLSCSPISGHRSVSWYQQTPGQGLQFLFEYFSETQRNKGNFPGRFSGRQFSNSRSEMNVSTLELGDSALYLCASSSDGTSGYNEQFFGPGTRLTVL.

The chain combines TRBV7-6 with TRBJ2-7, with 9 bases identical to TRBD1. The CDR3 contains 13 residues. V dropped 5 bases and J dropped 2; count of bases not matched to a gene: 1. Germline-derived CDR1 and CDR2 are SGHVS and FNYEAQ. The CDR3 sequence: CASSRDRAYEQYF. The CDR3 bases are TGTGCCAGCAGCCGGGACAGGGCCTACGAGCAGTACTTC.

This chain links TRBV7-9 with TRBJ1-3, with TRBD1 identical over 8 bases. Trimming at V came to 5 bases and at J to 4 bases, leaving 4 bases not matched to a gene. CDR3 length: 14 residues. Germline lookup yields CDR1 SEHNR and CDR2 FQNEAQ (reference sequence). CDR3 DNA: TGTGCCAGCAGCCCGCAGGGGGCAGGAAACACCATATATTTT. It encodes CASSPQGAGNTIYF. Using reference TRBV7-9 and TRBJ1-3 for the parts outside the CDR3, the full variable domain is DTGVSQNPRHKITKRGQNVTFRCDPISEHNRLYWYRQTLGQGPEFLTYFQNEAQLEKSRLLSDRFSAERPKGSFSTLEIQRTEQGDSAMYLCASSPQGAGNTIYFGEGSWLTVV.

This chain joins TRBV25-1 and TRBJ2-7; maybe TRBD1 (6 bases). The CDR3 has 16 amino acids. V was trimmed by 3 bases and J by 3 bases, leaving 18 bases between them. Looked up from germline, CDR1 is MGHDK and CDR2 is SYGVNS. The CDR3 DNA reads TGTGCCAGCAGTGAGAGGACAGAACCTGGCAGCTACGAGCAGTACTTC. Translated, it gives CASSERTEPGSYEQYF.

The chain has TRBV2 and TRBJ2-3, with a tentative D call TRBD1 (5 bases). The CDR3 extends over 14 amino acids. V was cut by 6 bases and J by 3 bases, with 13 bases left in between. Germline values: CDR1 SNHLY, CDR2 FYNNEI. In nucleotides, the CDR3 is TGTGCCAGCAGCCAGGGTTTGGCTACAGATACGCAGTATTTT. Translated: CASSQGLATDTQYF.

V and J are TRBV7-2 and TRBJ1-1, with D unresolved. The V end lost 5 bases, the J end lost 5 bases, and 21 bases lay between the germline ends. Per the germline V gene, CDR1 is SGHTA and CDR2 is FQGNSA. The CDR3 is made up of 16 amino acids. CDR3 sequence reads: CASSLERVPLRTEAFF. The CDR3 bases are TGTGCCAGCAGCCTTGAGCGGGTACCCCTCAGAACTGAAGCTTTCTTT.

V and J are TRBV6-1 and TRBJ2-2; possibly TRBD1 for D (5 bases). Germline V gives CDR1 MNHNS, CDR2 SASEGT. The germline V and J ends were trimmed by 6 bases and 4 bases, with 9 bases remaining between them. The CDR3 runs to 13 residues. The CDR3 DNA is TGTGCCAGCAGAGCCACAGGCACCGGGGAGCTGTTTTTT. The encoded protein is CASRATGTGELFF.

V usage is TRBV6-6 and J usage is TRBJ2-7, with no clear D. This CDR3 is built from 12 residues. Deletions cut 8 bases from V and 6 bases from J, with 14 bases between. Germline V CDR1 and CDR2: MNHNY, SVGAGI (reference sequence). The CDR3 nucleotides read TGTGCCAGCCGTCCGCCAGGCGCCGAGCAGTACTTC. This gives the protein CASRPPGAEQYF.

This sequence joins TRBV5-1 and TRBJ2-3; 9 positions agree with TRBD2. Trimming at V came to 4 bases and at J to 2 bases, leaving 5 bases not matched to a gene. This CDR3 contains 15 residues. The V gene's germline CDR1 is SGHRS and CDR2 YFSETQ. The CDR3 sequence: CASSRTSVDTDTQYF. In nucleotides, the CDR3 is TGCGCCAGCAGCCGGACTAGCGTAGACACAGATACGCAGTATTTT.

The chain joins TRBV2 to TRBJ2-1, with 9 bases aligning to TRBD2. The CDR3 loop spans 16 amino acids. V lost 6 bases to trimming and J lost 3 bases; unmatched junction nucleotides: 9. Germline CDR1 and CDR2: SNHLY and FYNNEI. In DNA, the CDR3 is TGTGCCAGCAGCACGCTAGCGGGGAAAGACTACAATGAGCAGTTCTTC. Residues: CASSTLAGKDYNEQFF.

J is TRBJ1-4 and V is TRBV18, with D perhaps matching TRBD1 (6 bases). The CDR3 has 18 residues. V was pared by 1 base and J by 0 bases, with 15 bases between. Germline V gene sequence: CDR1 KGHSH, CDR2 LQKENI. CDR3 DNA: TGTGCCAGCTCACCACTGAGAACAGGGAAAGCAACTAATGAAAAACTGTTTTTT. Amino acid sequence: CASSPLRTGKATNEKLFF.

This chain joins TRBV7-3 and TRBJ2-1, with D maybe TRBD2 (5 bases). Germline V CDR1 and CDR2: SGHTA, FQGTGA. The CDR3 extends over 13 amino acids. The ends were cut back, 6 bases at V and 8 bases at J, with 14 bases in the middle. The CDR3 reads CASSKRELDEQFF. CDR3 nucleotides: TGTGCCAGCAGTAAGAGGGAGTTAGATGAGCAGTTCTTC.

This clone was seen a handful of times. The chain links TRBV10-3 to TRBJ1-6; D is ambiguous. This CDR3 spans 15 amino acids. Germline values: CDR1 ENHRY, CDR2 SYGVKD. Trimming stripped 4 bases from V and 7 bases from J, with 14 bases between. The CDR3 loop is CAISVAGQMNSPLHF. Written as DNA, the CDR3 is TGTGCCATCAGTGTTGCTGGCCAGATGAATTCACCCCTCCACTTT.

The J gene is TRBJ2-1, the V gene TRBV6-4; 9 bases are a match to TRBD2. The trim removed 10 bases at V and 5 bases at J, leaving 9 bases unmatched. The CDR3 consists of 14 residues. Germline V gene lookup returns CDR1 MRHNA and CDR2 SNTAGT. Here the CDR3 DNA reads TGTGCCACTAGTGCTAGCGGGGAACACAATGAGCAGTTCTTC. Protein: CATSASGEHNEQFF.

CDR3 nucleotide sequence: TGTGCCAGCAGCCCTAGCGGAGGGAGCACAGATACGCAGTATTTT. Translation gives CASSPSGGSTDTQYF. The chain has TRBV27 and TRBJ2-3; TRBD2 matches at 7 bases. V lost 6 bases and J lost 0; bases outside the gene matches: 6. The CDR3 length is 15 residues. From germline, CDR1 is MNHEY and CDR2 SMNVEV (reference sequence).

The chain has TRBV15 and TRBJ2-3; D not certain. CDR1 is LNHNV and CDR2 is YYDKDF in the germline V gene (reference sequence). V was trimmed by 0 bases and J by 0 bases, leaving 13 bases between them. This CDR3 is built from 17 residues. CDR3 DNA: TGTGCCACCAGCAGAGATCGGCGGCGAGCTAGCACAGATACGCAGTATTTT. Translated, it gives CATSRDRRRASTDTQYF. Full variable domain (remainder filled in from reference TRBV15 and TRBJ2-3): DAMVIQNPRYQVTQFGKPVTLSCSQTLNHNVMYWYQQKSSQAPKLLFHYYDKDFNNEADTPDNFQSRRPNTSFCFLDIRSPGLGDTAMYLCATSRDRRRASTDTQYFGPGTRLTVL.

The V and J genes are TRBV18 and TRBJ2-7, with D unresolved. There are 13 residues in the CDR3. Germline V gives CDR1 KGHSH, CDR2 LQKENI. Trimming pared 0 bases from V and 6 bases from J, leaving 9 bases between. CDR3 sequence (DNA): TGTGCCAGCTCACCACCTGGGCGTAGCGAGCAGTACTTC. Protein product: CASSPPGRSEQYF.

This clone came up a few times. The chain links TRBV12-5 to TRBJ2-7, with 8 positions matching TRBD1. The CDR3 spans 18 residues. CDR1 and CDR2 from the germline V gene are LGHNT and FRNRAP. Trimming removed 9 bases from V and 3 bases from J; junction bases left unmatched: 22. CDR3 DNA: TGTGCTAGGTACCCCGAGGACAGGGATTTCCCGAACAACTACGAGCAGTACTTC. Translated: CARYPEDRDFPNNYEQYF.

The chain joins TRBV5-4 to TRBJ2-7; 8 bases are a match to TRBD1. The J segment lost 5 bases and the V segment lost 2 bases, leaving 6 bases of the junction unmatched. CDR1 and CDR2 from the germline V gene are SGHNT and YYREEE (reference sequence). The CDR3 loop spans 14 amino acids. In DNA, the CDR3 is TGTGCCAGCAGCTTTCACAGGGGGGCAAACGAGCAGTACTTC. Protein product: CASSFHRGANEQYF.

The CDR3 sequence is CASSLAGGDYGYTF. The CDR3 region has the DNA TGTGCCAGCAGCTTAGCTGGGGGCGACTATGGCTACACCTTC. This chain joins TRBV7-9 and TRBJ1-2; D may be TRBD1 (6 bases). The germline gives CDR1 SEHNR, CDR2 FQNEAQ (reference sequence). The CDR3 covers 14 residues. Trimming removed 0 bases at V and 3 bases at J, with 8 bases between.

This clone appeared a single time. This chain joins TRBV6-1 and TRBJ2-3; D perhaps matches TRBD1 (5 bases). This CDR3 is 15 amino acids long. CDR1 MNHNS and CDR2 SASEGT come from the germline V gene. V was trimmed by 2 bases and J by 3 bases, leaving 12 bases between them. CDR3 sequence reads: CASSEMSGITDTQYF. CDR3 in DNA: TGTGCCAGCAGTGAAATGTCAGGGATTACAGATACGCAGTATTTT.

V is TRBV7-2 and J is TRBJ2-7; no firm D call. Germline lookup yields CDR1 SGHTA and CDR2 FQGNSA. The CDR3 is 15 residues long. The V gene lost 1 base and the J gene lost 0 bases, with 10 bases spanning the gap. CDR3 nucleotide sequence: TGTGCCAGCAGCTTAGTGCCTACGAGCTCCTACGAGCAGTACTTC. Translated: CASSLVPTSSYEQYF.

CDR3 DNA sequence: TGTGCCAGCAGCCCCGGGACAGGGGACTACAATGAGCAGTTCTTC. Translation: CASSPGTGDYNEQFF. The chain carries TRBV7-2 and TRBJ2-1, with 10 bases lining up with TRBD1. Per the germline V gene, CDR1 is SGHTA and CDR2 is FQGNSA. The CDR3 spans 15 residues. V was pared by 5 bases and J by 3 bases, with 4 bases of the junction left unmatched.

V and J are TRBV4-2 and TRBJ2-3, with unresolved D. The V gene lost 5 bases and the J gene lost 2 bases, with 8 bases spanning the gap. CDR1 and CDR2 from the germline V gene are LGHNA and YNFKEQ. This CDR3 has 13 residues. The CDR3 DNA reads as TGTGCCAGCAGCGATATAGTCACAGATACGCAGTATTTT. It yields the protein CASSDIVTDTQYF.